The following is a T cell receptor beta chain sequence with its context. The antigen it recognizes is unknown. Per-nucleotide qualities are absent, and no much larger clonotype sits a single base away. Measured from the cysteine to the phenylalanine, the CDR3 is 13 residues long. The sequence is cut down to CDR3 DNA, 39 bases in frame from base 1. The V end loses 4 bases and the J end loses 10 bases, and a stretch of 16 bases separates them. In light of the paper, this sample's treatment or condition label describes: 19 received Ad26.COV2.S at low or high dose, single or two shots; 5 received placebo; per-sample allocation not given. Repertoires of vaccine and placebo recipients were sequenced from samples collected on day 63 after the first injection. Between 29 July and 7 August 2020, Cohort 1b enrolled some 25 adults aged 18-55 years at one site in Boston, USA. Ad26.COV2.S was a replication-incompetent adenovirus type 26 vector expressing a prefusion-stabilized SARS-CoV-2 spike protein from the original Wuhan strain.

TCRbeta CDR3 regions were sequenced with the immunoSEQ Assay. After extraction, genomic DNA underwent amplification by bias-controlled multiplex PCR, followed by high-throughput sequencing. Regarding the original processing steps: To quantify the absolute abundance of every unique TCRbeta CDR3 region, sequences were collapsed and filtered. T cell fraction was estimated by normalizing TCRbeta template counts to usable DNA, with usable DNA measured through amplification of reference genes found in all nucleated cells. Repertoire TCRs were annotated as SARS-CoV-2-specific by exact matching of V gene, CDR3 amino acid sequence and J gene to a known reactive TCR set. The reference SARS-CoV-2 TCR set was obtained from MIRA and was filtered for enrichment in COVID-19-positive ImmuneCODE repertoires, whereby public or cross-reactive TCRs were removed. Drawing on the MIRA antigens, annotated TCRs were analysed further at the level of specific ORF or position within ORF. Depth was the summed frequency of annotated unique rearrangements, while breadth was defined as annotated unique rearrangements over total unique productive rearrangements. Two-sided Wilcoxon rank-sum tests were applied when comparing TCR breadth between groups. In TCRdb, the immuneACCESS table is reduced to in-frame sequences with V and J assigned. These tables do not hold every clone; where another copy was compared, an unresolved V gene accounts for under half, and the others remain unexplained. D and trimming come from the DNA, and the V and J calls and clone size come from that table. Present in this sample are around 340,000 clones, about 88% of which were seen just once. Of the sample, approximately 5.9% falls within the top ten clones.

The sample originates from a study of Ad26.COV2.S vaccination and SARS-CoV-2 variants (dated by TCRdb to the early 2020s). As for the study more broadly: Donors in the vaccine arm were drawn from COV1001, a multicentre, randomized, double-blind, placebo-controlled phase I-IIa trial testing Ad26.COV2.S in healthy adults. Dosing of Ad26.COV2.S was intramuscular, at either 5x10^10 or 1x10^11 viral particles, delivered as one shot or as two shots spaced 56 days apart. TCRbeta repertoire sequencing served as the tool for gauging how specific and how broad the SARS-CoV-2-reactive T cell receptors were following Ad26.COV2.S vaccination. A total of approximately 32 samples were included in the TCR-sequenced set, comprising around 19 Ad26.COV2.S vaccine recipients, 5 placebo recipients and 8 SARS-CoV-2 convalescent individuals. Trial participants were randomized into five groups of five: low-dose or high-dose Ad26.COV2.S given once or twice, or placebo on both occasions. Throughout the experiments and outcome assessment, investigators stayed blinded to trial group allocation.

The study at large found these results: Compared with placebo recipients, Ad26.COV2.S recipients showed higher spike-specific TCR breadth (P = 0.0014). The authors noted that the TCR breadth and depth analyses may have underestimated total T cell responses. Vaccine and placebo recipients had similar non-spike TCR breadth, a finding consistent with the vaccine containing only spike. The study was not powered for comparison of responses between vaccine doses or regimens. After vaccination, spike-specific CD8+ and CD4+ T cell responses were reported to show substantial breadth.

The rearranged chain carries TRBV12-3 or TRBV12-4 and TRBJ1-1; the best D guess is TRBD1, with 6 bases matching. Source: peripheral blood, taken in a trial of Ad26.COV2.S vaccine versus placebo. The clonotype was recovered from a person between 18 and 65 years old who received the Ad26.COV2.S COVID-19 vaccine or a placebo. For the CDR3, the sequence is CASSSLAGAGAFF. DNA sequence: TGTGCCAGCAGTTCCCTGGCAGGGGCAGGAGCTTTCTTT.